A selection of T cell receptor beta chains follows, all from one sample in a study of cytomegalovirus exposure and HLA in healthy donors. Sequenced by immunoSEQ multiplex PCR; TCRdb stores in-frame clones only, minus some. Among 190,000 or so clones listed, 80% were seen once. Sequenced sample: PBMCs. Receptors were obtained from a boy aged 10-17 years in good health and CMV-seronegative. Each CDR3 is given with its conserved first and last residue. D genes are given only for firm matches. Some rows mark clone size as missing; the rest say once, few, many or name a class of expanded clone.

CDR3aa: CSSSGTDTQYF
CDR3nt: TGCAGCAGTAGCGGGACAGATACGCAGTATTTT
d_gene: TRBD2
abundance: .
v_gene: TRBV20-1
j_gene: TRBJ2-3

CDR3aa: CASSLNSASWAFF
CDR3nt: TGTGCCAGCAGCTTAAATTCGGCTAGTTGGGCTTTCTTT
d_gene: .
abundance: .
v_gene: TRBV7-2
j_gene: TRBJ1-1

CDR3aa: CASSFRLAGHTGELFF
CDR3nt: TGTGCCAGTAGTTTCAGACTAGCGGGTCACACCGGGGAGCTGTTTTTT
d_gene: TRBD2
abundance: .
v_gene: TRBV19
j_gene: TRBJ2-2

CDR3aa: CASSGPRSLAGTTDTQYF
CDR3nt: TGTGCCAGCAGCGGCCCCCGGTCTCTAGCGGGGACAACAGATACGCAGTATTTT
d_gene: TRBD2
abundance: .
v_gene: TRBV7-9
j_gene: TRBJ2-3

CDR3aa: CASSEILRRGYEQYF
CDR3nt: TGTGCCAGCAGTGAAATCCTCCGGAGGGGTTACGAGCAGTACTTC
d_gene: .
abundance: .
v_gene: TRBV6-1
j_gene: TRBJ2-7

CDR3aa: CASSKSLIGDWAGELFF
CDR3nt: TGCGCCAGCAGTAAATCCCTTATAGGGGATTGGGCCGGGGAGCTGTTTTTT
d_gene: .
abundance: .
v_gene: TRBV23-1
j_gene: TRBJ2-2

CDR3aa: CASSLAPLSGTDTQYF
CDR3nt: TGTGCCAGCAGCTTAGCTCCCCTCAGCGGCACAGATACGCAGTATTTT
d_gene: .
abundance: few
v_gene: TRBV7-2
j_gene: TRBJ2-3

CDR3aa: CAWGPGGTNEKLFF
CDR3nt: TGTGCCTGGGGACCGGGAGGAACTAATGAAAAACTGTTTTTT
d_gene: .
abundance: few
v_gene: TRBV30
j_gene: TRBJ1-4

CDR3aa: CASSLRGLNTEAFF
CDR3nt: TGTGCCAGCAGCTTAAGGGGATTAAACACTGAAGCTTTCTTT
d_gene: .
abundance: once
v_gene: TRBV11-1
j_gene: TRBJ1-1

CDR3aa: CASSLVGQGTAFF
CDR3nt: TGTGCCAGCAGCTTAGTCGGGCAGGGTACGGCTTTCTTT
d_gene: .
abundance: .
v_gene: TRBV7-9
j_gene: TRBJ1-1

CDR3aa: CASSLGAGSPDTQYF
CDR3nt: TGTGCCAGCAGCTTGGGGGCGGGCTCCCCAGATACGCAGTATTTT
d_gene: .
abundance: .
v_gene: TRBV5-8
j_gene: TRBJ2-3

CDR3aa: CAWSAWREGLSGELFF
CDR3nt: TGTGCCTGGAGTGCATGGCGGGAGGGCCTCAGCGGGGAGCTGTTTTTT
d_gene: TRBD2
abundance: .
v_gene: TRBV30
j_gene: TRBJ2-2

CDR3aa: CAWVINTGGYTF
CDR3nt: TGTGCCTGGGTGATCAACACGGGAGGCTACACCTTC
d_gene: .
abundance: .
v_gene: TRBV30
j_gene: TRBJ1-2

CDR3aa: CASRRTGRSGYGYTF
CDR3nt: TGTGCCAGCAGGCGGACAGGGAGAAGTGGCTATGGCTACACCTTC
d_gene: TRBD1
abundance: .
v_gene: TRBV6-1
j_gene: TRBJ1-2

CDR3aa: CASSYCKQGAFHEQYF
CDR3nt: TGTGCCAGCAGTTACTGTAAACAGGGGGCGTTCCACGAGCAGTACTTC
d_gene: TRBD1
abundance: .
v_gene: TRBV6-5
j_gene: TRBJ2-7

CDR3aa: CASSPTGGAYNEQFF
CDR3nt: TGTGCCAGCAGTCCAACAGGGGGTGCCTACAATGAGCAGTTCTTC
d_gene: TRBD1
abundance: .
v_gene: TRBV2
j_gene: TRBJ2-1

CDR3aa: CASSYDRAANTEAFF
CDR3nt: TGTGCCAGCAGTTACGACAGGGCAGCGAACACTGAAGCTTTCTTT
d_gene: TRBD1
abundance: .
v_gene: TRBV6-5
j_gene: TRBJ1-1

CDR3aa: CASSAGTSGVKGQFF
CDR3nt: TGTGCCAGCAGTGCCGGGACTAGCGGGGTCAAGGGGCAGTTCTTC
d_gene: TRBD2
abundance: .
v_gene: TRBV6-4
j_gene: TRBJ2-1

CDR3aa: CASRGQASTDTQYF
CDR3nt: TGTGCCAGCCGCGGACAGGCTAGCACAGATACGCAGTATTTT
d_gene: TRBD1
abundance: .
v_gene: TRBV7-9
j_gene: TRBJ2-3

CDR3aa: CASSLNRGNTEAFF
CDR3nt: TGTGCCAGCAGCTTAAACAGGGGGAACACTGAAGCTTTCTTT
d_gene: TRBD1
abundance: .
v_gene: TRBV7-3
j_gene: TRBJ1-1

CDR3aa: CASSQGQGNEKLFF
CDR3nt: TGTGCCAGCAGCCAGGGACAGGGTAATGAAAAACTGTTTTTT
d_gene: TRBD1
abundance: few
v_gene: TRBV6-1
j_gene: TRBJ1-4

CDR3aa: CASRVQTGTNYGYTF
CDR3nt: TGTGCCAGCAGGGTCCAGACCGGGACTAACTATGGCTACACCTTC
d_gene: .
abundance: .
v_gene: TRBV6-1
j_gene: TRBJ1-2

CDR3aa: CASSWTGGAVNTEAFF
CDR3nt: TGTGCCAGCAGTTGGACAGGGGGCGCGGTGAACACTGAAGCTTTCTTT
d_gene: TRBD1
abundance: .
v_gene: TRBV6-5
j_gene: TRBJ1-1

CDR3aa: CASSLEGENTEAFF
CDR3nt: TGTGCCAGCAGCCTGGAGGGGGAGAACACTGAAGCTTTCTTT
d_gene: .
abundance: .
v_gene: TRBV5-6
j_gene: TRBJ1-1

CDR3aa: CASTRTGVGYEQYF
CDR3nt: TGTGCCAGCACTCGGACGGGGGTCGGGTACGAGCAGTACTTC
d_gene: .
abundance: .
v_gene: TRBV6-1
j_gene: TRBJ2-7

CDR3aa: CASSRLHRGDYYEQYF
CDR3nt: TGTGCCAGCAGCCGGCTGCACAGGGGCGATTACTACGAGCAGTACTTC
d_gene: TRBD1
abundance: .
v_gene: TRBV7-9
j_gene: TRBJ2-7

CDR3aa: CASRHSYEQYF
CDR3nt: TGTGCCAGCAGACACAGTTACGAGCAGTACTTC
d_gene: .
abundance: .
v_gene: TRBV6-6
j_gene: TRBJ2-7

CDR3aa: CASSPKFAYGYTF
CDR3nt: TGTGCCAGCAGCCCTAAATTTGCCTATGGCTACACCTTC
d_gene: .
abundance: .
v_gene: TRBV9
j_gene: TRBJ1-2

CDR3aa: CASSSETGTGEGPQHF
CDR3nt: TGTGCCAGCAGCTCAGAAACCGGGACAGGGGAGGGGCCCCAGCATTTT
d_gene: TRBD1
abundance: .
v_gene: TRBV7-8
j_gene: TRBJ1-5

CDR3aa: CASIEGTGAGYGYTF
CDR3nt: TGTGCCAGCATAGAAGGGACGGGAGCGGGGTATGGCTACACCTTC
d_gene: .
abundance: .
v_gene: TRBV6-6
j_gene: TRBJ1-2

CDR3aa: CASSPGGGNTEAFF
CDR3nt: TGTGCCAGCAGCCCAGGAGGCGGGAACACTGAAGCTTTCTTT
d_gene: .
abundance: .
v_gene: TRBV9
j_gene: TRBJ1-1

CDR3aa: CASSWGLAGGEQYF
CDR3nt: TGTGCCAGCAGCTGGGGACTAGCGGGAGGAGAGCAGTACTTC
d_gene: TRBD2
abundance: .
v_gene: TRBV5-6
j_gene: TRBJ2-7

CDR3aa: CASSLEQTQYF
CDR3nt: TGCGCCAGCAGCTTGGAGCAGACCCAGTACTTC
d_gene: .
abundance: .
v_gene: TRBV5-1
j_gene: TRBJ2-5

CDR3aa: CASRKEATSSYEQYF
CDR3nt: TGCGCCAGCAGAAAAGAAGCGACCAGCTCCTACGAGCAGTACTTC
d_gene: .
abundance: .
v_gene: TRBV5-1
j_gene: TRBJ2-7

CDR3aa: CASSLAASGDEQYF
CDR3nt: TGCGCCAGCAGCTTGGCGGCTTCCGGGGACGAGCAGTACTTC
d_gene: .
abundance: .
v_gene: TRBV5-1
j_gene: TRBJ2-7

CDR3aa: CASSEGLGHQPQHF
CDR3nt: TGTGCCAGCAGCGAGGGACTGGGGCATCAGCCCCAGCATTTT
d_gene: .
abundance: once
v_gene: TRBV9
j_gene: TRBJ1-5

CDR3aa: CAISESRTAANYGYTF
CDR3nt: TGTGCCATCAGTGAGTCACGAACAGCCGCTAACTATGGCTACACCTTC
d_gene: .
abundance: .
v_gene: TRBV10-3
j_gene: TRBJ1-2

CDR3aa: CASSLGASGSSEQYF
CDR3nt: TGTGCCAGCAGCTTGGGGGCTAGCGGGAGCTCCGAGCAGTACTTC
d_gene: TRBD2
abundance: .
v_gene: TRBV5-8
j_gene: TRBJ2-7

CDR3aa: CASSLGAGRNYGYTF
CDR3nt: TGTGCCAGCAGCTTAGGCGCAGGCAGAAACTATGGCTACACCTTC
d_gene: .
abundance: .
v_gene: TRBV11-3
j_gene: TRBJ1-2

CDR3aa: CATRRGQARNYGYTF
CDR3nt: TGTGCCACCCGAAGGGGACAGGCGCGTAACTATGGCTACACCTTC
d_gene: TRBD1
abundance: .
v_gene: TRBV6-1
j_gene: TRBJ1-2

CDR3aa: CASSVGAGNNYGYTF
CDR3nt: TGTGCCAGCAGCGTAGGGGCAGGGAATAACTATGGCTACACCTTC
d_gene: .
abundance: .
v_gene: TRBV9
j_gene: TRBJ1-2

CDR3aa: CASRNPDRDRGDHNEQFF
CDR3nt: TGTGCCAGCAGGAACCCAGACCGGGACAGGGGTGACCACAATGAGCAGTTCTTC
d_gene: TRBD1
abundance: .
v_gene: TRBV2
j_gene: TRBJ2-1

CDR3aa: CASSTGLAGLSYNEQFF
CDR3nt: TGTGCCAGTAGTACCGGACTAGCGGGGCTTTCCTACAATGAGCAGTTCTTC
d_gene: TRBD2
abundance: .
v_gene: TRBV19
j_gene: TRBJ2-1

CDR3aa: CASSSHLRVTEAFF
CDR3nt: TGTGCCAGCAGCTCCCACCTCAGGGTCACTGAAGCTTTCTTT
d_gene: .
abundance: .
v_gene: TRBV6-5
j_gene: TRBJ1-1

CDR3aa: CASSYGSSQAFF
CDR3nt: TGTGCCAGCAGTTATGGGAGCAGCCAAGCTTTCTTT
d_gene: .
abundance: .
v_gene: TRBV6-1
j_gene: TRBJ1-1

CDR3aa: CSVEVTATGSYGYTF
CDR3nt: TGCAGCGTTGAAGTTACAGCGACAGGATCCTATGGCTACACCTTC
d_gene: .
abundance: few
v_gene: TRBV29-1
j_gene: TRBJ1-2

CDR3aa: CASRLKTGAEAFF
CDR3nt: TGTGCCAGCAGACTAAAGACAGGGGCTGAAGCTTTCTTT
d_gene: TRBD1
abundance: few
v_gene: TRBV6-6
j_gene: TRBJ1-1

CDR3aa: CASTSRVSNSPLHF
CDR3nt: TGTGCCAGTACCTCCCGGGTTTCAAATTCACCCCTCCACTTT
d_gene: .
abundance: .
v_gene: TRBV19
j_gene: TRBJ1-6

CDR3aa: CASSTPGTGTNYGYTF
CDR3nt: TGTGCCAGCAGCACTCCAGGGACAGGGACTAACTATGGCTACACCTTC
d_gene: TRBD1
abundance: .
v_gene: TRBV9
j_gene: TRBJ1-2

CDR3aa: CASRLGLAGRNEQFF
CDR3nt: TGTGCCAGCAGACTAGGGCTAGCGGGACGCAATGAGCAGTTCTTC
d_gene: TRBD2
abundance: .
v_gene: TRBV27
j_gene: TRBJ2-1

CDR3aa: CASSSTSGRDNEQFF
CDR3nt: TGTGCCAGCAGCTCGACTAGCGGGAGGGACAATGAGCAGTTCTTC
d_gene: TRBD2
abundance: .
v_gene: TRBV7-2
j_gene: TRBJ2-1

CDR3aa: CASSSLGRRGETQYF
CDR3nt: TGCGCCAGCAGCTCCCTGGGCCGGAGGGGCGAGACCCAGTACTTC
d_gene: .
abundance: .
v_gene: TRBV5-1
j_gene: TRBJ2-5

CDR3aa: CASSSGTGGTEAFF
CDR3nt: TGCGCCAGCAGCTCCGGGACAGGGGGGACTGAAGCTTTCTTT
d_gene: TRBD1
abundance: .
v_gene: TRBV5-1
j_gene: TRBJ1-1

CDR3aa: CASSMAYTGNSYEQYF
CDR3nt: TGTGCCAGCAGCATGGCGTACACGGGAAACTCCTACGAGCAGTACTTC
d_gene: .
abundance: .
v_gene: TRBV7-8
j_gene: TRBJ2-7

CDR3aa: CASSTNIWRRGNYGYTF
CDR3nt: TGTGCCAGTAGTACCAATATCTGGCGGCGGGGTAACTATGGCTACACCTTC
d_gene: .
abundance: .
v_gene: TRBV19
j_gene: TRBJ1-2